Presented here are 14 T cell receptor beta chains from one specimen sequenced in a study of PD-L1 blockade in urothelial cancer (TCRdb year 2017). The time point label here, explained by the study, means: peripheral blood 6 weeks after treatment start. Library preparation used the immunoSEQ multiplex PCR assay. Entries here come from immuneACCESS through TCRdb and include only in-frame sequences with V and J called. Some clones fail to appear in such tables; in the studies checked, an unresolved V gene covers under half of the shortfall, and the cause of the remainder is unknown. Present in this sample are tens of thousands of clones, around 83% of which were seen just once. Roughly 2.7% of the sample goes to the ten largest clones. Sequencing was performed on PBMCs, taken around atezolizumab (anti-PD-L1) treatment. The receptors here all came from a man between 65 and 79 years old with urothelial cancer.

This chain links TRBV5-6 with TRBJ1-2; possibly TRBD1 for D (6 bases). The CDR3 runs to 12 residues. Germline loops: CDR1 SGHDT, CDR2 YYEEEE. Trimming left V 5 bases short and J 4 bases short, with 9 bases between. The CDR3: CASRQDSYGYTF. The CDR3 DNA reads as TGTGCCAGCAGACAGGACAGCTATGGCTACACCTTC.

The rearrangement uses TRBV4-1 and TRBJ2-7; D possibly corresponds to TRBD2 (6 bases). CDR3 length: 16 residues. Per the germline V gene, CDR1 is MGHRA and CDR2 is YSYEKL. V dropped 3 bases and J dropped 0 bases, with 15 bases sitting between them. The CDR3 nucleotides are TGCGCCAGCAGCCAGACGAGAGCGGGTATCTCCTACGAGCAGTACTTC. The encoded protein is CASSQTRAGISYEQYF.

J is TRBJ2-2 and V is TRBV9, with D perhaps TRBD1 (7 bases). The CDR3 has 15 amino acids. V gave up 3 bases and J gave up 4 bases, with 13 bases separating them. Germline assignment: CDR1 SGDLS and CDR2 YYNGEE. CDR3 amino acids: CASSGGTEPTGELFF. For the CDR3, the DNA is TGTGCCAGCAGCGGCGGGACAGAACCCACCGGGGAGCTGTTTTTT.

The J gene is TRBJ1-3, the V gene TRBV19; a weak D match, TRBD1 (5 bases). The CDR3 length is 14 residues. Germline V gives CDR1 LNHDA, CDR2 SQIVND (reference sequence). V lost 5 bases and J lost 0, with 8 bases in between. CDR3 coding DNA: TGTGCCAGTAGTCAGGGCTTCTCTGGAAACACCATATATTTT. Its translation is CASSQGFSGNTIYF.

The rearrangement joins TRBV4-2 to TRBJ2-2; TRBD1 aligns across 9 bases. Germline-derived CDR1 and CDR2 are LGHNA and YNFKEQ. This CDR3 region has 16 residues. Trimming cost V 3 bases and J 5 bases; bases outside gene matches: 7. CDR3 in amino acids: CASSQEGQGWTGELFF. The CDR3 DNA is TGTGCCAGCAGCCAGGAAGGACAGGGGTGGACCGGGGAGCTGTTTTTT.

The CDR3 sequence is CASTWTAISTDTQYF. CDR3 DNA sequence: TGTGCCAGCACCTGGACAGCGATTAGCACAGATACGCAGTATTTT. This sequence joins TRBV5-6 and TRBJ2-3; possibly TRBD1 for D (6 bases). The length of the CDR3 is 15 residues. CDR1 is SGHDT and CDR2 is YYEEEE in the germline V gene. Trimming removed 6 bases at V and 0 bases at J, with 14 bases between. The full variable domain, its missing parts supplied by reference TRBV5-6 and TRBJ2-3, is DAGVTQSPTHLIKTRGQQVTLRCSPKSGHDTVSWYQQALGQGPQFIFQYYEEEERQRGNFPDRFSGHQFPNYSSELNVNALLLGDSALYLCASTWTAISTDTQYFGPGTRLTVL.

This clone was recorded only once. The chain combines TRBV7-6 with TRBJ2-1; TRBD2 matches at 8 bases. Germline V CDR1 and CDR2: SGHVS, FNYEAQ. The J segment lost 6 bases and the V segment lost 3 bases, leaving 7 bases of the junction unmatched. This CDR3 region has 15 residues. For the CDR3, the DNA is TGTGCCAGCAGCTTCGTGGGGACTAGGGGCAATGAGCAGTTCTTC. The encoded protein is CASSFVGTRGNEQFF.

The V gene is TRBV10-3, the J gene TRBJ1-5, with a weak D call TRBD1 (6 bases). Between the trimmed V and J ends, which lost 5 bases and 1 base, there was a span of 9 bases. Germline V gene sequence: CDR1 ENHRY, CDR2 SYGVKD. The CDR3 consists of 14 residues. CDR3 in amino acids: CAISSRGSNQPQHF. The CDR3 nucleotides read TGTGCCATCAGTTCCAGGGGAAGCAATCAGCCCCAGCATTTT.

This chain links TRBV11-2 with TRBJ2-7; 7 bases map to TRBD2. Per the germline V gene, CDR1 is SGHAT and CDR2 is FQNNGV. The ends lost 4 bases at V and 5 bases at J; junction bases unmatched: 11. The CDR3 sequence is 15 residues long. The CDR3: CASSSPRLAPDEQYF. The CDR3 DNA sequence: TGTGCCAGCAGCTCACCCCGACTAGCTCCAGACGAGCAGTACTTC.

The chain combines TRBV15 with TRBJ1-1; tentative D call: TRBD1 (5 bases). V was trimmed by 1 base and J by 4 bases, leaving 22 bases between them. The CDR3 totals 18 residues. CDR1 and CDR2 (germline): LNHNV, YYDKDF (reference sequence). The CDR3 spells CATSRAGGVLVEGTEAFF. CDR3 DNA sequence: TGTGCCACCAGCAGAGCCGGGGGTGTACTAGTCGAGGGCACTGAAGCTTTCTTT.

The gene calls are TRBV29-1 and TRBJ2-7; a possible D gene is TRBD1 (5 bases). Germline V gene lookup returns CDR1 SQVTM and CDR2 ANQGSEA. This CDR3 is 13 amino acids long. Trimming took 2 bases from V and 2 from J, leaving 10 bases between them. The CDR3 is CSVELTAAYEQYF. CDR3 DNA: TGCAGCGTTGAATTGACAGCCGCCTACGAGCAGTACTTC.

This clone was detected only once. V usage is TRBV4-1 and J usage is TRBJ2-2; 12 bases agree with TRBD1. Germline-derived CDR1 and CDR2 are MGHRA and YSYEKL. This CDR3 comprises 15 residues. The trim removed 8 bases at V and 4 bases at J, leaving 5 bases unmatched. DNA of the CDR3: TGCGCCAGCGCGCCGGGACAGGGGGCCACCGGGGAGCTGTTTTTT. Translation: CASAPGQGATGELFF.

This sequence joins TRBV18 and TRBJ2-1, with TRBD2 matching over 11 bases. V lost 2 bases and J lost 8; bases outside the gene matches: 8. Germline CDR1 KGHSH, CDR2 LQKENI. CDR3 size: 16 residues. The CDR3 loop reads CASSPVAGGVFDEQFF. CDR3 in DNA: TGTGCCAGCTCACCAGTAGCGGGAGGGGTTTTTGATGAGCAGTTCTTC.

V and J are TRBV29-1 and TRBJ2-5; TRBD2 matches 8 bases. The CDR3 extends over 13 amino acids. V shed 8 bases and J 2 bases; nucleotides not matched to a gene: 7. Germline V gene sequence: CDR1 SQVTM, CDR2 ANQGSEA. The CDR3 sequence: CSSRGGLQETQYF. As DNA, the CDR3 is TGCAGCTCCCGGGGGGGGCTACAAGAGACCCAGTACTTC.